The 25 T cell receptor beta chains presented below share a single source sample, sequenced in a study of T-cell memory formation after mild COVID-19. TCRdb independently ran MiXCR on the 5' RACE reads; one entry per CDR3 protein. This sample has around 200,000 distinct CDR3 sequences, with about 10% found just once. The source material was PBMCs or a T cell subset sorted from them (not recorded which). These receptors all stem from a man aged 18-30 years who had mild COVID-19 (a few samples of this study predate the infection). Cell type and time point are not known.

This clonotype has ten or more counts. The J gene is TRBJ2-5, the V gene TRBV7-2; maybe TRBD2 (6 bases). This CDR3 spans 16 amino acids. CDR1 and CDR2 from the germline V gene are SGHTA and FQGNSA. Trimming removed 5 bases at V and 5 bases at J, with 21 bases between. The CDR3 nucleotides read TGTGCCAGCAGCCTTAGTGGAAGGAGGGTGGAGGAGACCCAGTACTTC. Protein product: CASSLSGRRVEETQYF.

This chain connects TRBV29-1 to TRBJ2-3, with no clear D. The CDR3 consists of 13 residues. V gave up 4 bases and J gave up 2 bases, with 10 bases separating them. The germline gives CDR1 SQVTM, CDR2 ANQGSEA. CDR3 loop: CSVAGRTTDTQYF. The DNA for the CDR3 is TGCAGCGTTGCGGGCAGGACCACAGATACGCAGTATTTT.

V usage is TRBV5-1 and J usage is TRBJ1-3; 8 positions match TRBD1. Germline V gene lookup returns CDR1 SGHRS and CDR2 YFSETQ. Trimming took 4 bases from V and 6 from J; bases not matched to a gene: 3. This CDR3 is built from 13 residues. CDR3 amino acids: CASSPDRVNTIYF. The CDR3 DNA is TGCGCCAGCAGCCCGGACAGGGTAAACACCATATATTTT.

This clonotype has more than one count but fewer than ten. V and J are TRBV9 and TRBJ2-7; D ambiguous. Germline V gene lookup returns CDR1 SGDLS and CDR2 YYNGEE. V was shortened by 2 bases and J by 2 bases, with 8 bases between the two germline ends. The CDR3 totals 13 residues. The DNA of the CDR3 is TGTGCCAGCAGCGTTACAGCTACCTACGAGCAGTACTTC. It encodes CASSVTATYEQYF.

The chain employs TRBV9 and TRBJ1-3, with D uncertain. The CDR3 totals 17 residues. CDR1 and CDR2 (germline): SGDLS, YYNGEE. With 0 bases removed from V and 0 bases from J, the gap between germline ends came to 13 bases. CDR3 in amino acids: CASSVASSTGSGNTIYF. The CDR3 DNA is TGTGCCAGCAGCGTAGCTTCTAGTACCGGCTCTGGAAACACCATATATTTT.

This clonotype was counted only a few times. V and J are TRBV4-3 and TRBJ2-3; D is uncertain. Germline CDR1 and CDR2: LGHNA and YSLEER. V dropped 3 bases and J dropped 7 bases, with 11 bases sitting between them. The CDR3 runs 13 residues. The CDR3 DNA sequence: TGCGCCAGCAGCCACGACATAGGGAATACGCAGTATTTT. As protein: CASSHDIGNTQYF.

The chain is built from TRBV5-1 and TRBJ2-3; 10 bases align to TRBD2. CDR1 and CDR2 (germline): SGHRS, YFSETQ. V gave up 4 bases and J gave up 0 bases; unmatched junction bases: 8. CDR3 length: 17 residues. The CDR3 loop reads CASSPTSGAPSTDTQYF. The CDR3 DNA sequence: TGCGCCAGCAGCCCCACTAGCGGGGCCCCTAGCACAGATACGCAGTATTTT.

This chain joins TRBV12-3 or TRBV12-4 and TRBJ1-4; D is perhaps TRBD1 (5 bases). The CDR3 has 14 residues. V lost 6 bases, J lost 5 bases, and 13 bases lay in between. The DNA for the CDR3 is TGTGCCAGCAGACCACAGGAGGGCAATGAAAAACTGTTTTTT. Its translation: CASRPQEGNEKLFF.

In this sample, this clonotype turned up a few times. The chain links TRBV12-3 or TRBV12-4 to TRBJ2-1; TRBD1 matches 10 bases. CDR3 length: 16 amino acids. After removal of 5 bases from V and 2 bases from J, the junction contained 6 bases not matched to a gene. CDR3 in DNA: TGTGCCAGCAGTCGAACCGGGACAGGGGCCTACAATGAGCAGTTCTTC. This encodes CASSRTGTGAYNEQFF.

This clonotype appeared a few times. The chain is built from TRBV19 and TRBJ2-3, with D hard to call. CDR1 is LNHDA, CDR2 SQIVND, per germline (reference sequence). The CDR3 extends over 13 amino acids. V shed 7 bases and J shed 4 bases, with 12 bases lying between them. The DNA for the CDR3 is TGTGCCAGTACCCCACGATTGGCAGATACGCAGTATTTT. Its protein is CASTPRLADTQYF.

This clonotype was observed a handful of times. An end of the junction differs from the germline gene, which may be a read error. The chain carries TRBV6-5 and TRBJ2-7; D unclear. CDR3 length: 13 residues. Germline CDR1 and CDR2: MNHEY and SVGAGI. CDR3 bases: TGTGCCAGCAGTTACTCGAGCTACTACGAGCAGTATTTC. Translated, it gives CASSYSSYYEQYF.

The V and J genes are TRBV28 and TRBJ1-1, with TRBD1 identical over 8 bases. CDR1 and CDR2 (germline): MDHEN, SYDVKM. V was pared by 1 base and J by 8 bases, with 9 bases of the junction left unmatched. The CDR3 covers 15 residues. The CDR3 loop is CASSLSSRGRYEAFF. CDR3 nucleotides: TGTGCCAGCAGTTTATCTTCCAGGGGGCGATACGAAGCTTTCTTT. The full variable domain, in which reference TRBV28 and TRBJ1-1 provide the parts outside the CDR3, is DVKVTQSSRYLVKRTGEKVFLECVQDMDHENMFWYRQDPGLGLRLIYFSYDVKMKEKGDIPEGYSVSREKKERFSLILESASTNQTSMYLCASSLSSRGRYEAFFGQGTRLTVV.

The chain carries TRBV7-9 and TRBJ2-6; no clear D gene. The CDR3 runs 17 residues. Trimming left V 10 bases short and J 0 bases short, with 19 bases between. Germline V gene lookup returns CDR1 SEHNR and CDR2 FQNEAQ (reference sequence). DNA of the CDR3: TGTGCCACCCCGCCCGGGCAGATTAGCTCTGGGGCCAACGTCCTGACTTTC. Amino acid sequence: CATPPGQISSGANVLTF.

This clonotype showed up just a few times. J is TRBJ1-2 and V is TRBV12-3 or TRBV12-4; the match to TRBD1 covers 12 bases. V shed 3 bases and J 7 bases; nucleotides not matched to a gene: 9. This CDR3 has 16 amino acids. CDR3 region: CASSFGLGQGASGYTF. CDR3 in DNA: TGTGCCAGCAGTTTTGGGTTGGGACAGGGGGCATCTGGCTACACCTTC.

This clonotype has only a few counts. The CDR3 coding sequence is TGTGCCAGCTCACCCCGGACAGAAGAGACCCAGTACTTC. Translation: CASSPRTEETQYF. The chain employs TRBV18 and TRBJ2-5; possible D gene TRBD1, 6 bases. Germline CDR1 and CDR2: KGHSH and LQKENI. The CDR3 totals 13 residues. Trimming took 3 bases from V and 3 from J, leaving 8 bases between them.

The chain uses TRBV6-2 or TRBV6-3 and TRBJ1-1, with a weak D call TRBD1 (6 bases). Trimming pared 6 bases from V and 1 base from J, leaving 15 bases between. In germline, CDR1 is MNHEY, CDR2 SVGEGT. CDR3 length: 15 residues. The CDR3 DNA follows: TGTGCCAGCAGAACCGAGGGGGTTCAGAACACTGAAGCTTTCTTT. Translating gives CASRTEGVQNTEAFF.

This clonotype turned up a few times. The V and J genes are TRBV27 and TRBJ1-1; D unclear. Germline CDR1 MNHEY, CDR2 SMNVEV (reference sequence). V gave up 3 bases and J gave up 1 base, with 9 bases separating them. This CDR3 contains 14 residues. CDR3 sequence: CASSFREGNTEAFF. The CDR3 region has the DNA TGTGCCAGCAGTTTTAGAGAGGGGAACACTGAAGCTTTCTTT.

The rearrangement joins TRBV20-1 to TRBJ2-3, with TRBD2 as a possible D gene (5 bases). Trimming removed 6 bases from V and 3 bases from J, with 19 bases in between. The CDR3 spans 15 residues. The germline CDR1 and CDR2 sequences are DFQATT and SNEGSKA (reference sequence). CDR3: CSAPGRDLGTDTQYF. In DNA, the CDR3 is TGCAGTGCGCCGGGCCGGGATCTGGGTACAGATACGCAGTATTTT.

The V and J genes are TRBV3-1 and TRBJ2-2; D uncertain. Germline V gives CDR1 LGHDT, CDR2 YNNKEL (reference sequence). The CDR3 extends over 14 amino acids. The germline V and J ends were trimmed by 1 base and 3 bases, with 6 bases remaining between them. CDR3 residues: CASSQVRYTGELFF. DNA for the CDR3: TGTGCCAGCAGCCAAGTCCGGTACACCGGGGAGCTGTTTTTT.

This clonotype was found a few times. The chain joins TRBV5-1 to TRBJ1-1, with D possibly being TRBD1 (6 bases). CDR3 length: 13 residues. V was cut by 4 bases and J by 6 bases, with 13 bases left in between. Germline CDR1 and CDR2: SGHRS and YFSETQ. The DNA for the CDR3 is TGCGCCAGCAGCACCGGACAGATGGCTGAAGCTTTCTTT. This gives the protein CASSTGQMAEAFF. Using reference TRBV5-1 and TRBJ1-1 for the parts outside the CDR3, the full variable domain is KAGVTQTPRYLIKTRGQQVTLSCSPISGHRSVSWYQQTPGQGLQFLFEYFSETQRNKGNFPGRFSGRQFSNSRSEMNVSTLELGDSALYLCASSTGQMAEAFFGQGTRLTVV.

This clonotype was counted between two and nine times. CDR3 DNA: TGTGCCAGCAGTTTAGGGGGGGAGCAGTACGTC. Translating gives CASSLGGEQYV. This chain links TRBV28 with TRBJ2-7, with a weak D call TRBD2 (6 bases). CDR1 MDHEN and CDR2 SYDVKM come from the germline V gene. The V gene lost 2 bases and the J gene lost 7 bases, with 6 bases spanning the gap. The length of the CDR3 is 11 residues.

This clonotype was seen only a few times. The chain has TRBV6-5 and TRBJ1-1; D is perhaps TRBD1 (6 bases). V was clipped by 0 bases and J by 5 bases, with 19 bases between them. The CDR3 is 17 amino acids. Germline-derived CDR1 and CDR2 are MNHEY and SVGAGI. CDR3 nucleotide sequence: TGTGCCAGCAGTTACTCGAGCTCGGGACAACCTTTAACTGAAGCTTTCTTT. Its translation is CASSYSSSGQPLTEAFF.

The chain links TRBV28 to TRBJ2-5; a weak D match, TRBD1 (5 bases). Between the trimmed V and J ends, which lost 2 bases and 2 bases, there was a span of 21 bases. From germline, CDR1 is MDHEN and CDR2 SYDVKM. CDR3 length: 18 residues. DNA for the CDR3: TGTGCCAGCAGTTTAACTCAGGGCGCGTCCTTCGATCAAGAGACCCAGTACTTC. Translated, it gives CASSLTQGASFDQETQYF.

This clonotype was found many times. This sequence joins TRBV7-2 and TRBJ2-1; 8 positions agree with TRBD1. The CDR3 covers 15 residues. The J segment lost 4 bases and the V segment lost 5 bases, leaving 7 bases of the junction unmatched. Germline-derived CDR1 and CDR2 are SGHTA and FQGNSA. The CDR3 DNA reads as TGTGCCAGCAGCCGAGGACAGGGTCTGTACAATGAGCAGTTCTTC. This translates into CASSRGQGLYNEQFF.

The table lists this clonotype with a few counts. The genes are TRBV7-9 and TRBJ1-6; D is ambiguous. The CDR3 covers 17 residues. Trimming left V 6 bases short and J 7 bases short, with 22 bases between. Germline loops: CDR1 SEHNR, CDR2 FQNEAQ (reference sequence). The chain's CDR3 is CASRSARTFSRNSPLHF. The CDR3 DNA sequence: TGTGCCAGCAGATCAGCCCGGACCTTCTCAAGGAATTCACCCCTCCACTTT.